One and the same sample provided the 27 T cell receptor beta chains below, sequenced in a study of T cell responses to AZD1222 COVID-19 vaccine. Data came from immunoSEQ multiplex PCR; TCRdb stores just in-frame clones and leaves some out. The table lists 150,000 to 200,000 clones, 92% of them singletons. Sequencing used peripheral blood, obtained on day 0 of AZD1222 vaccination. The receptors stem from an adult in good health.

The chain links TRBV6-5 to TRBJ1-5; D uncertain. This CDR3 contains 15 residues. In germline, CDR1 is MNHEY, CDR2 SVGAGI. Trimming stripped 0 bases from V and 3 bases from J, with 9 bases between. Here the CDR3 DNA reads TGTGCCAGCAGTTACTCGACCGGGTACAATCAGCCCCAGCATTTT. Translating gives CASSYSTGYNQPQHF.

This chain connects TRBV29-1 to TRBJ2-5, with TRBD2 identical over 8 bases. This CDR3 has 13 amino acids. V lost 7 bases to trimming and J lost 2 bases; unmatched junction nucleotides: 6. Germline CDR1 SQVTM, CDR2 ANQGSEA. The CDR3 here is CSAGGGRQETQYF. The CDR3 nucleotides read TGCAGCGCAGGCGGGGGGAGACAAGAGACCCAGTACTTC.

The chain is built from TRBV20-1 and TRBJ2-7; D remains ambiguous. In germline, CDR1 is DFQATT, CDR2 SNEGSKA (reference sequence). This CDR3 is built from 15 residues. Trimming shortened V by 3 bases and J by 4 bases, and 19 bases separated the two germline ends. This CDR3 is CSASGRAALGYEQYV. CDR3 nucleotides: TGCAGTGCTAGTGGCCGGGCCGCACTCGGGTACGAGCAGTACGTC.

This chain uses TRBV28 with TRBJ1-5; TRBD1 is a possible D gene (6 bases). The CDR3 spans 17 residues. Trimming took off 3 bases at V and 2 bases at J, with 17 bases between the two ends. Germline V lookup: CDR1 MDHEN, CDR2 SYDVKM. CDR3 in amino acids: CASSFTGFRGRNQPQHF. CDR3 nucleotide sequence: TGTGCCAGCAGTTTTACAGGGTTTCGAGGTCGCAATCAGCCCCAGCATTTT. Combining the CDR3 with reference TRBV28 and TRBJ1-5 gives the whole variable domain DVKVTQSSRYLVKRTGEKVFLECVQDMDHENMFWYRQDPGLGLRLIYFSYDVKMKEKGDIPEGYSVSREKKERFSLILESASTNQTSMYLCASSFTGFRGRNQPQHFGDGTRLSIL.

The sample holds a few counts of this clone. This chain uses TRBV7-9 with TRBJ1-4, with TRBD1 matching 10 bases. Germline loops: CDR1 SEHNR, CDR2 FQNEAQ (reference sequence). The CDR3 spans 14 residues. Trimming at V came to 4 bases and at J to 8 bases, leaving 4 bases not matched to a gene. The CDR3 nucleotides read TGTGCCAGCAGCTCTGGGACAGGGGAGGAAAAACTGTTTTTT. Translation: CASSSGTGEEKLFF.

Regarding this clone: At one end the junction does not follow the germline gene, possibly because of a read error. The CDR3 bases are TGCGCCAGCAGCTTACAGGACTCTCCCGCATCGAGTAGCTTC. It translates to CASSLQDSPASSSF. The V and J genes are TRBV5-1 and TRBJ1-2; D perhaps matches TRBD1 (5 bases). Germline V gene lookup returns CDR1 SGHRS and CDR2 YFSETQ. This CDR3 region has 14 residues. The variable domain in full, completed from reference TRBV5-1 and TRBJ1-2, reads KAGVTQTPRYLIKTRGQQVTLSCSPISGHRSVSWYQQTPGQGLQFLFEYFSETQRNKGNFPGRFSGRQFSNSRSEMNVSTLELGDSALYLCASSLQDSPASSSFGSGTRLTVV.

The count of this clone is one. CDR3 coding DNA: TGTGCCAGCAGCCATTTTAGCCTGACTGAAGCTTTCTTT. Residues: CASSHFSLTEAFF. The rearrangement uses TRBV3-1 (or the pseudogene TRBV3-2) and TRBJ1-1; no clear D gene. Trimming took 3 bases from V and 5 from J, leaving 10 bases between them. The CDR3 contains 13 residues. Germline V lookup: CDR1 LGHDT, CDR2 YNNKEL (reference sequence).

This clone was seen a few times. The CDR3 nucleotides are TGCAGCGTTGAAGAGGGGGAATTCCAGCCCCAGCATTTT. Protein product: CSVEEGEFQPQHF. The V call is TRBV29-1, the J call TRBJ1-5; perhaps TRBD1 as D (5 bases). Germline CDR1 is SQVTM and CDR2 is ANQGSEA. Trimming removed 0 bases at V and 7 bases at J, with 10 bases between. CDR3 length: 13 residues.

This chain uses TRBV7-8 with TRBJ2-1; D remains ambiguous. Between the trimmed V and J ends, which lost 3 bases and 0 bases, there was a span of 9 bases. From germline, CDR1 is SGHVS and CDR2 FQNEAQ. CDR3 length: 15 amino acids. Here the CDR3 DNA reads TGTGCCAGCAGCTTGTACCAGAGCTCCTACAATGAGCAGTTCTTC. Its protein product is CASSLYQSSYNEQFF.

This clone was observed a single time. The chain is built from TRBV6-2 or TRBV6-3 and TRBJ2-7, with 7 bases matching TRBD1. Germline V gives CDR1 MNHEY, CDR2 SVGEGT. The ends lost 6 bases at V and 3 bases at J; junction bases unmatched: 8. There are 14 residues in the CDR3. This CDR3 reads CASSSVNRGYEQYV. For the CDR3, the DNA is TGTGCCAGCAGCTCAGTGAACAGGGGCTACGAGCAGTACGTC.

The J gene is TRBJ1-2, the V gene TRBV7-9; D might be TRBD1 (5 bases). CDR1 is SEHNR, CDR2 FQNEAQ, per germline (reference sequence). V gave up 3 bases and J gave up 0 bases, with 20 bases separating them. The CDR3 length is 18 residues. CDR3: CASSFGSGVSKTNYGYTF. The CDR3 DNA follows: TGTGCCAGCAGCTTTGGTTCGGGGGTGTCAAAAACTAACTATGGCTACACCTTC.

The gene calls are TRBV10-3 and TRBJ1-1; D is uncertain. V lost 2 bases, J lost 8 bases, and 9 bases lay in between. The CDR3 extends over 12 amino acids. Per the germline V gene, CDR1 is ENHRY and CDR2 is SYGVKD. The CDR3 is CAISERAYEAFF. The CDR3 region has the DNA TGTGCCATCAGTGAGCGAGCCTACGAAGCTTTCTTT.

The V and J genes are TRBV6-5 and TRBJ1-4, with D maybe TRBD1 (5 bases). The V and J ends lost 0 bases and 8 bases respectively, with 7 bases between them. This CDR3 has 13 amino acids. CDR1 is MNHEY and CDR2 is SVGAGI in the germline V gene. The CDR3 DNA follows: TGTGCCAGCAGTTACTCAAGGGGCGAAAAACTGTTTTTT. Residues: CASSYSRGEKLFF.

This clone was seen a handful of times. The genes are TRBV6-6 and TRBJ1-5, with D unresolved. Germline CDR1 is MNHNY and CDR2 is SVGAGI (reference sequence). Between the trimmed V and J ends, which lost 7 bases and 3 bases, there was a span of 4 bases. This CDR3 is 11 amino acids long. In nucleotides, the CDR3 is TGTGCCAGCACCAACAATCAGCCCCAGCATTTT. Amino acid sequence: CASTNNQPQHF.

This chain uses TRBV27 with TRBJ2-5, with 8 bases aligning to TRBD1. This CDR3 comprises 15 residues. Trimming at V came to 5 bases and at J to 2 bases, leaving 7 bases not matched to a gene. Germline loops: CDR1 MNHEY, CDR2 SMNVEV (reference sequence). CDR3 loop: CASSLSRQGQETQYF. The DNA of the CDR3 is TGTGCCAGCAGTCTCTCCCGACAGGGGCAAGAGACCCAGTACTTC.

Only one count was recorded for this clone. The chain couples TRBV3-1 (or the pseudogene TRBV3-2) to TRBJ2-2, with 8 bases lining up with TRBD2. Germline CDR1 is LGHDT and CDR2 is YNNKEL (reference sequence). The V segment lost 0 bases and the J segment 7 bases; nucleotides outside the gene matches: 7. The CDR3 is 16 residues long. The CDR3 coding sequence is TGTGCCAGCAGCCAAGATCTACTCGCGGGGGGCGGGGAGCTGTTTTTT. Protein product: CASSQDLLAGGGELFF.

The V gene is TRBV30, the J gene TRBJ1-5; 7 bases line up with TRBD1. The ends lost 5 bases at V and 3 bases at J; junction bases unmatched: 7. There are 14 residues in the CDR3. CDR1 and CDR2 from the germline V gene are GTSNPN and SVGIG (reference sequence). The CDR3 protein is CAWRRQGNNQPQHF. The CDR3 DNA follows: TGTGCCTGGCGAAGACAGGGAAACAATCAGCCCCAGCATTTT.

The chain joins TRBV3-1 (or the pseudogene TRBV3-2) to TRBJ2-3, with 13 bases that match TRBD2. Germline V gene sequence: CDR1 LGHDT, CDR2 YNNKEL (reference sequence). V shed 2 bases and J 4 bases; nucleotides not matched to a gene: 6. This CDR3 comprises 17 residues. The CDR3 nucleotides read TGTGCCAGCAGCCAAAGACTAGCGGGGGGCGGAGCAGATACGCAGTATTTT. Its translation is CASSQRLAGGGADTQYF.

V and J are TRBV7-9 and TRBJ2-1, with 13 bases fitting TRBD2. The trim removed 4 bases at V and 0 bases at J, leaving 6 bases unmatched. The CDR3 is 18 residues long. CDR1 and CDR2 from the germline V gene are SEHNR and FQNEAQ (reference sequence). CDR3 sequence (DNA): TGTGCCAGCAGCTCTCTGACTAGCGGGGGGCCCTCCTACAATGAGCAGTTCTTC. Amino acid sequence: CASSSLTSGGPSYNEQFF.

This sequence joins TRBV12-3 or TRBV12-4 and TRBJ2-7, with D perhaps TRBD1 (6 bases). The germline V and J ends were trimmed by 5 bases and 3 bases, with 8 bases remaining between them. The CDR3 consists of 12 residues. CDR3 sequence (DNA): TGTGCCAGCAGTCGCAGGGGCTACGAGCAGTACTTC. As protein: CASSRRGYEQYF.

This clone was seen only a few times. The chain recombines TRBV6-5 with TRBJ1-2; D not certain. CDR1 and CDR2 from the germline V gene are MNHEY and SVGAGI. The CDR3 runs to 11 residues. Deletions cut 2 bases from V and 11 bases from J, with 9 bases between. CDR3 sequence reads: CASSYRRIYTF. In nucleotides, the CDR3 is TGTGCCAGCAGTTACCGTCGGATATACACCTTC.

The chain links TRBV28 to TRBJ2-3, with 7 nucleotides matching TRBD1. V was pared by 5 bases and J by 2 bases, with 7 bases of the junction left unmatched. The V gene's germline CDR1 is MDHEN and CDR2 SYDVKM. The CDR3 runs 15 residues. The DNA of the CDR3 is TGTGCCAGCAGTATAGACAGGGTCCCCACAGATACGCAGTATTTT. Protein sequence: CASSIDRVPTDTQYF. The full variable domain, completed using reference TRBV28 and TRBJ2-3, is DVKVTQSSRYLVKRTGEKVFLECVQDMDHENMFWYRQDPGLGLRLIYFSYDVKMKEKGDIPEGYSVSREKKERFSLILESASTNQTSMYLCASSIDRVPTDTQYFGPGTRLTVL.

This chain uses TRBV6-5 with TRBJ2-7, with a weak D call TRBD1 (6 bases). The germline CDR1 and CDR2 sequences are MNHEY and SVGAGI. The CDR3 sequence is 13 residues long. Trimming took 6 bases from V and 3 from J, leaving 12 bases between them. This chain's CDR3 is CASSLDSIYEQYV. CDR3 coding DNA: TGTGCCAGCAGCCTGGACAGCATCTACGAGCAGTACGTC.

The chain couples TRBV9 to TRBJ1-4, with D uncertain. The length of the CDR3 is 15 residues. V dropped 0 bases and J dropped 7 bases, with 13 bases sitting between them. Germline V gene sequence: CDR1 SGDLS, CDR2 YYNGEE. The CDR3, as DNA: TGTGCCAGCAGCGTAGGGGCCTCCCAGGTTGAAAAACTGTTTTTT. Its protein is CASSVGASQVEKLFF.

This chain uses TRBV7-9 with TRBJ2-1; weak D call: TRBD2 (5 bases). The CDR3 runs to 16 residues. Trimming shortened V by 5 bases and J by 7 bases, and 21 bases separated the two germline ends. Germline CDR1 reads SEHNR; CDR2 reads FQNEAQ (reference sequence). This CDR3 is CASSPTGMKISNEQFF. CDR3 sequence (DNA): TGTGCCAGCAGCCCCACGGGGATGAAGATTTCTAATGAGCAGTTCTTC.

The rearrangement uses TRBV10-3 and TRBJ2-2; TRBD2 might be the D (6 bases). Trimming stripped 0 bases from V and 6 bases from J, with 8 bases between. CDR3 length equals 14 residues. CDR1 and CDR2 (germline): ENHRY, SYGVKD. CDR3 bases: TGTGCCATCAGTGAGTCGGGGGGAGCCGGGGAGCTGTTTTTT. Its protein product is CAISESGGAGELFF.

V is TRBV7-8 and J is TRBJ1-2; D perhaps matches TRBD1 (5 bases). Germline assignment: CDR1 SGHVS and CDR2 FQNEAQ. The CDR3 runs 17 residues. The V end was cut by 7 bases, the J end by 8 bases, with 29 bases between. Here the CDR3 reads CASTPVVGDSAPHGYTF. The DNA of the CDR3 is TGTGCCAGCACCCCGGTCGTTGGAGACAGTGCCCCTCACGGCTACACCTTC.